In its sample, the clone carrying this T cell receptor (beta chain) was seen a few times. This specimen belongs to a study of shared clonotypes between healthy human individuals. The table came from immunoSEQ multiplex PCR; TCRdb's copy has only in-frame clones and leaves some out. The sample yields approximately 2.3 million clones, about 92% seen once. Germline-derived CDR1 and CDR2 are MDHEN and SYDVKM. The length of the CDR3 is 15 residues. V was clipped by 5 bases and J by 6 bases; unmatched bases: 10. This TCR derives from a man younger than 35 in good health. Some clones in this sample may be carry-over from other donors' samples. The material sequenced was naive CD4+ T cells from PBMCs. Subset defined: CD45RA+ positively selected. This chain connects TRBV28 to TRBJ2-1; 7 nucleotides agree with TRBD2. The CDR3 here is CASSDVAGALNEQFF. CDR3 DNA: TGTGCCAGCAGTGATGTTGCGGGAGCCCTCAATGAGCAGTTCTTC. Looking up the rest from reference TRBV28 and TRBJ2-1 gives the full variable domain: DVKVTQSSRYLVKRTGEKVFLECVQDMDHENMFWYRQDPGLGLRLIYFSYDVKMKEKGDIPEGYSVSREKKERFSLILESASTNQTSMYLCASSDVAGALNEQFFGPGTRLTVL.